The TCR beta chain described here comes from a study of blood T cells in healthy people across ages. Overall study results and limits: Observed TCR beta diversity per million T cells went down as age went up. This fall followed a roughly linear course with age.

CDR3 size: 14 residues. Germline values: CDR1 DFQATT, CDR2 SNEGSKA (reference sequence). Trimming took 3 bases from V and 7 from J, leaving 19 bases between them. About this clonotype itself: As yet, its antigen is unknown. Being one base from a much bigger clone, this may be a read error.

The use of a sample-barcoded 5' primer and a J-beta primer mix characterized a second PCR of roughly 6 to 11 cycles. Each TCR beta cDNA got a 12-nucleotide random molecular identifier. TCRdb itself ran the 5' RACE reads through MiXCR, one entry per CDR3 protein. The sample carries approximately 880,000 distinct CDR3 sequences, 40% to 60% recorded once. Sequenced sample: blood. The receptor was derived from a man aged 30 to 45 in good health. The chain is built from TRBV20-1 and TRBJ2-7, with D possibly matching TRBD2 (5 bases). CDR3 region: CSASLLDHYNEQYF. The CDR3 DNA reads as TGCAGTGCTAGTTTACTAGACCACTACAATGAGCAGTACTTC.